The TCR beta chain described here comes from a study of T cell responses to AZD1222 COVID-19 vaccine. On the study more broadly: The study pooled second doses at about 4 or about 12 weeks.

Study-wide results and limits: Among those given AZD1222, only five or six were seropositive at baseline. A rise in Spike-specific TCR breadth and depth followed two AZD1222 doses. Dominant at 160-218 and 743-854, vaccine-associated CD4 TCRs also spanned spike.

This table comes from immunoSEQ multiplex PCR, and its TCRdb copy is limited to in-frame clones, with some not included. The table shows about 130,000 clones, with less than 90% occurring only once. CDR1 is SGDLS and CDR2 is YYNGEE in the germline V gene. V gave up 3 bases and J gave up 8 bases; unmatched junction bases: 10. This CDR3 has 15 residues. In regard to this clone: Its antigen is as yet unknown.

This chain joins TRBV9 and TRBJ2-1, with 8 bases fitting TRBD2. The source is an adult in good health. Sequenced material: peripheral blood, taken on day 0 of AZD1222 vaccination. CDR3 coding DNA: TGTGCCAGCAGCGGAACGGGGGGGGCCTCCGATGAGCAGTTCTTC. Translated, it gives CASSGTGGASDEQFF.